This TCR beta chain was recovered during a study of T cell repertoires in cytomegalovirus infection. Study summary: CMV epitopes in the study were HLA-C-restricted (recently identified) and HLA-B-restricted (well studied). An indication of both CMV infection and matching HLA type came from public TCR beta signatures.

The trim removed 8 bases at V and 3 bases at J, leaving 9 bases unmatched. Germline lookup yields CDR1 SEHNR and CDR2 FQNEAQ (reference sequence). This CDR3 is built from 15 residues. A note on this clonotype: The antigen is not known.

TCRdb fed the reads into MiXCR, producing one record per CDR3 protein. This table has fewer than 1,000,000 distinct CDR3 sequences, around 30% appearing once. Study-wide points: Cumulative public TCR beta family frequency identified carriers of CMV plus the relevant HLA. What dominated the ex vivo response were HLA-C-restricted CMV-specific TCR beta clonotypes.

J is TRBJ2-3 and V is TRBV7-9; 9 bases align to TRBD2. The source of this sequence is a human donor in good health (CMV status not recorded). Some clones in this sample may be carry-over from other donors' samples. Sequenced here: cultured CD8+ T cells from PBMCs, sampled from culture after CMV antigen stimulation. CDR3 loop: CASARGGGKTDTQYF. CDR3 DNA: TGTGCCAGCGCGCGGGGGGGGGGCAAGACAGATACGCAGTATTTT.